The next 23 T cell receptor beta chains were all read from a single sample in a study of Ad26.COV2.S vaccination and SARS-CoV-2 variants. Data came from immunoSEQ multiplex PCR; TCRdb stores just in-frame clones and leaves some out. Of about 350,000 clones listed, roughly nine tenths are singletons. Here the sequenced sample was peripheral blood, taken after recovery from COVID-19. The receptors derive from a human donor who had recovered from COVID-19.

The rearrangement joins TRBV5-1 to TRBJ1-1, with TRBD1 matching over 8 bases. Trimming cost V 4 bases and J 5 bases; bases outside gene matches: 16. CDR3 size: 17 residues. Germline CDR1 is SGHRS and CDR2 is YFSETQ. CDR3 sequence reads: CASSKSGGAGMRTEAFF. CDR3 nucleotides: TGCGCCAGCAGCAAGTCAGGGGGCGCGGGGATGAGGACTGAAGCTTTCTTT.

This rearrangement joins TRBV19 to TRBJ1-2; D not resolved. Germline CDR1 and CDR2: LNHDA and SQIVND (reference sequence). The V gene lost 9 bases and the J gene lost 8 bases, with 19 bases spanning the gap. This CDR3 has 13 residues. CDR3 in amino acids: CASLVRGNGGYTF. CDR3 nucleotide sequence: TGTGCCAGCTTAGTCCGAGGGAATGGCGGCTACACCTTC. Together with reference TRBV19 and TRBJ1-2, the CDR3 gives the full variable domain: DGGITQSPKYLFRKEGQNVTLSCEQNLNHDAMYWYRQDPGQGLRLIYYSQIVNDFQKGDIAEGYSVSREKKESFPLTVTSAQKNPTAFYLCASLVRGNGGYTFGSGTRLTVV.

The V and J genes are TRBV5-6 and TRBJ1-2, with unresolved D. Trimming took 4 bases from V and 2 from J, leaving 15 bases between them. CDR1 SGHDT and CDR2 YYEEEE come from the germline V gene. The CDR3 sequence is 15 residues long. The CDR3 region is CASSLLTSPNYGYTF. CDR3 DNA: TGTGCCAGCAGCCTCCTAACCAGCCCAAACTATGGCTACACCTTC.

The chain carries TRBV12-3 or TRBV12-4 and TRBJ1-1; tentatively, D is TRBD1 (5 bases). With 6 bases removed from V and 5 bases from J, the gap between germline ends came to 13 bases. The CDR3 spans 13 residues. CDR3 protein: CASRARGVTEAFF. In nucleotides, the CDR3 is TGTGCCAGCAGGGCACGGGGGGTTACTGAAGCTTTCTTT.

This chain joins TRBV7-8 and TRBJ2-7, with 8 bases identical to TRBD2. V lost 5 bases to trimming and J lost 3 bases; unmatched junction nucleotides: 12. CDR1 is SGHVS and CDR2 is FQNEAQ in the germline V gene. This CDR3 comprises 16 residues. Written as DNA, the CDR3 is TGTGCCAGCAGCCCCTACCGGGGGCGGGGGGACTACGAGCAGTACTTC. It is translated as CASSPYRGRGDYEQYF.

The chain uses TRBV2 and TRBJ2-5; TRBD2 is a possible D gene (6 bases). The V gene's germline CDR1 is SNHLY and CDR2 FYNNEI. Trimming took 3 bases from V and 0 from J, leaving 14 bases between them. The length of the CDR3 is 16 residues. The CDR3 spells CASSDWAGYNQETQYF. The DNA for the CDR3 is TGTGCCAGCAGTGATTGGGCGGGGTACAACCAAGAGACCCAGTACTTC.

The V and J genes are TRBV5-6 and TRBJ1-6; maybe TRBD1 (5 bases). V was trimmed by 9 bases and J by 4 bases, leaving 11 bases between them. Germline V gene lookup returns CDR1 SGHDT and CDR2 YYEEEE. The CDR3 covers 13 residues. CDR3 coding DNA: TGTGCCACCAAGAGGGGATATAATTCACCCCTCCACTTT. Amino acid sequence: CATKRGYNSPLHF.

Here the CDR3 DNA reads TGTGCCAGCAGTCCACACAGGGTGGGCTATGGCTACACCTTC. This sequence encodes CASSPHRVGYGYTF. This chain joins TRBV6-5 and TRBJ1-2; D is possibly TRBD1 (6 bases). Germline CDR1 reads MNHEY; CDR2 reads SVGAGI. V dropped 5 bases and J dropped 4 bases, with 14 bases sitting between them. The CDR3 extends over 14 amino acids.

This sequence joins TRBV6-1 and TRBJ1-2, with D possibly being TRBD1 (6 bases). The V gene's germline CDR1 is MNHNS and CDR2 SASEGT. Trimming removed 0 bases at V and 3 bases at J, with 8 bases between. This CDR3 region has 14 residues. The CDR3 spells CASSEAQGYYGYTF. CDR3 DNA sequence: TGTGCCAGCAGTGAAGCGCAGGGGTACTATGGCTACACCTTC.

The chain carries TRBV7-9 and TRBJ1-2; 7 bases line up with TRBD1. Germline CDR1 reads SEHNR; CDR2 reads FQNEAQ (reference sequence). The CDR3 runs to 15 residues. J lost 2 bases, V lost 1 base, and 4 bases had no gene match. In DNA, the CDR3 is TGTGCCAGCAGCTTAGTCCCGACAGGGAACTATGGCTACACCTTC. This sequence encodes CASSLVPTGNYGYTF.

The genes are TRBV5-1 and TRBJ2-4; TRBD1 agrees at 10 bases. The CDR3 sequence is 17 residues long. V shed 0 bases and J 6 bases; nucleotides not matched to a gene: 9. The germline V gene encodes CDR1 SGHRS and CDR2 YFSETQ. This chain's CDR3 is CASSLALTGGSGNIQYF. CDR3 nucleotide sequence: TGCGCCAGCAGCTTGGCCCTGACAGGGGGCAGCGGAAACATTCAGTACTTC.

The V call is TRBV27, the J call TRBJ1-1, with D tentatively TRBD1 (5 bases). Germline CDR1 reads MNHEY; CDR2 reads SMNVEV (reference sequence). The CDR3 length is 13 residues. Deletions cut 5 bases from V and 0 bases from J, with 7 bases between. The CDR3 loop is CASSPTVNTEAFF. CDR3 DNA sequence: TGTGCCAGCAGTCCGACAGTGAACACTGAAGCTTTCTTT.

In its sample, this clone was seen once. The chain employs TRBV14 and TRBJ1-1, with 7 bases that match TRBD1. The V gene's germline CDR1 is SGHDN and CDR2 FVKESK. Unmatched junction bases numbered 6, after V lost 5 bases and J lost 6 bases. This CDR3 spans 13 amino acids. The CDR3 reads CASSARGPPEAFF. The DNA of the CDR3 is TGTGCCAGCAGCGCTAGGGGGCCCCCTGAAGCTTTCTTT.

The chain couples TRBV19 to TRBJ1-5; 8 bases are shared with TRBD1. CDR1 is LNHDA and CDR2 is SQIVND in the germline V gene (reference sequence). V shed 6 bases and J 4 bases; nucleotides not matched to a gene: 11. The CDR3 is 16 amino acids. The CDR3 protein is CASSISTRDRNQPQHF. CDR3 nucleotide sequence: TGTGCCAGTAGCATTTCGACCCGGGACAGGAATCAGCCCCAGCATTTT.

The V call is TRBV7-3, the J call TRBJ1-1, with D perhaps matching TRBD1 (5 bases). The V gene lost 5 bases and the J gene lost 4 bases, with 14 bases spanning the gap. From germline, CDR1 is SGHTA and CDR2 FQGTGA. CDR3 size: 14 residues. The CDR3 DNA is TGTGCCAGCAGCCCTGAGAAGGGGAGCACTGAAGCTTTCTTT. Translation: CASSPEKGSTEAFF.

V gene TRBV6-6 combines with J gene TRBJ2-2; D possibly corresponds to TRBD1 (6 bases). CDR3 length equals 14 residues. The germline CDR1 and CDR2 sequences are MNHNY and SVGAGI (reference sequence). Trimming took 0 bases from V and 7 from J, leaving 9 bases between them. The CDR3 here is CASSYSQGFGELFF. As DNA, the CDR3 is TGTGCCAGCAGTTACTCCCAGGGGTTCGGGGAGCTGTTTTTT.

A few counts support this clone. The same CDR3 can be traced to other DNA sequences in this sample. The CDR3 bases are TGTGCCAGCAGCGAAGGACAGCCCTCTGGGGCCAACGTCCTGACTTTC. Amino acids: CASSEGQPSGANVLTF. This chain connects TRBV5-4 to TRBJ2-6, with a tentative D call TRBD1 (6 bases). V lost 4 bases and J lost 0, with 11 bases in between. The CDR3 runs 16 residues. Looked up from germline, CDR1 is SGHNT and CDR2 is YYREEE (reference sequence). The variable domain in full, with the rest retrieved from reference TRBV5-4 and TRBJ2-6, is ETGVTQSPTHLIKTRGQQVTLRCSSQSGHNTVSWYQQALGQGPQFIFQYYREEENGRGNFPPRFSGLQFPNYSSELNVNALELDDSALYLCASSEGQPSGANVLTFGAGSRLTVL.

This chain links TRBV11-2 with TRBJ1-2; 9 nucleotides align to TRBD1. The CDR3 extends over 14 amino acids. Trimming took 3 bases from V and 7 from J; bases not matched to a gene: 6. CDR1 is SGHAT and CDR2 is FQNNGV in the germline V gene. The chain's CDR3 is CASSFTTGGTGYTF. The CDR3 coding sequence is TGTGCCAGCAGCTTTACGACAGGGGGGACTGGCTACACCTTC.

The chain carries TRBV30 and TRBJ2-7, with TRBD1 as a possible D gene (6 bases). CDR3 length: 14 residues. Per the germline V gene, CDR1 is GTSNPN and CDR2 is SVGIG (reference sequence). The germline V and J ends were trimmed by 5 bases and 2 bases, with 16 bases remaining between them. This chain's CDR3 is CAWPSRTVTYEQYF. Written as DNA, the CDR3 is TGTGCCTGGCCCTCCCGGACAGTCACCTACGAGCAGTACTTC.

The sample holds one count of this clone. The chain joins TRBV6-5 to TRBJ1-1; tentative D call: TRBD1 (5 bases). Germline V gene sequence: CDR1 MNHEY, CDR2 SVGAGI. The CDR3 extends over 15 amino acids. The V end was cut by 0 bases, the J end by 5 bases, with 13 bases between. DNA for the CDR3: TGTGCCAGCAGTTACTCGCCGGGGCCGGAGACTGAAGCTTTCTTT. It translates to CASSYSPGPETEAFF.

This CDR3 is CSVRGTGYQETQYF. CDR3 DNA: TGCAGCGTCCGGGGGACAGGTTACCAAGAGACCCAGTACTTC. V is TRBV29-1 and J is TRBJ2-5, with 8 bases fitting TRBD1. CDR1 is SQVTM and CDR2 is ANQGSEA in the germline V gene. The CDR3 has 14 amino acids. Trimming cost V 6 bases and J 0 bases; bases outside gene matches: 6. The full variable domain, with the rest looked up from reference TRBV29-1 and TRBJ2-5, is SAVISQKPSRDICQRGTSLTIQCQVDSQVTMMFWYRQQPGQSLTLIATANQGSEATYESGFVIDKFPISRPNLTFSTLTVSNMSPEDSSIYLCSVRGTGYQETQYFGPGTRLLVL.

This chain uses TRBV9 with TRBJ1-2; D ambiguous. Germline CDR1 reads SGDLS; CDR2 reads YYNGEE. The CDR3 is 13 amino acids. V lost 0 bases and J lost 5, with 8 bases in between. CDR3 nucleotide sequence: TGTGCCAGCAGCGTAGTTACCGGGTATGGCTACACCTTC. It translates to CASSVVTGYGYTF.

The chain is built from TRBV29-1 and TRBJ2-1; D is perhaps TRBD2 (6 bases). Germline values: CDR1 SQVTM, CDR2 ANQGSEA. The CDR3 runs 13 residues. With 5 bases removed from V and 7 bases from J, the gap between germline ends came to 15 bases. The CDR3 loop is CSVSKSAGNEQFF. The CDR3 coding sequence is TGCAGCGTTAGTAAGTCGGCGGGAAATGAGCAGTTCTTC.